This T cell receptor (beta chain) was observed in a study of blood T cells in healthy people across ages. Through a sample-barcoded 5' primer and a J-beta primer mix, a second PCR was run for roughly 7 to 12 cycles. Each CDR3 protein is one row after TCRdb ran MiXCR on the 5' RACE reads. Of about 1.8 million distinct CDR3 sequences in the sample, about 50% were seen once. This sequence originates from a woman aged 40-49 years in good health. The sample consisted of blood.

In DNA, the CDR3 is TGTGCCATCAGTGAGTCGGGACAGAATTCAGATACGCAGTATTTT. Amino acid sequence: CAISESGQNSDTQYF. J is TRBJ2-3 and V is TRBV10-3; 7 nucleotides line up with TRBD1. Trimming removed 0 bases from V and 4 bases from J; junction bases left unmatched: 4. Germline-derived CDR1 and CDR2 are ENHRY and SYGVKD. The length of the CDR3 is 15 residues.